The source of this T cell receptor beta chain is a study of patients and donors after allogeneic stem cell transplantation. Each CDR3 protein is one row after TCRdb ran MiXCR on the RT-PCR reads. The table includes 400,000 to 500,000 distinct CDR3 sequences, approximately 16% detected once. This clonotype occurred a few times. This sequence was found in a human donor who was either an allogeneic HSCT recipient or a stem cell or donor lymphocyte infusion donor (not recorded which). It is not recorded whose cells these are; they may come from a transplant donor. The sequenced sample consisted of blood, either unsorted or a sorted T cell fraction (not recorded which).

The CDR3 spells CASNPRGLLNTGELFF. The CDR3 DNA is TGTGCCAGCAACCCAAGGGGACTTCTGAACACCGGGGAGCTGTTTTTT. The chain couples TRBV6-2 or TRBV6-3 to TRBJ2-2; D perhaps matches TRBD2 (6 bases). Germline V gene lookup returns CDR1 MNHEY and CDR2 SVGEGT. The CDR3 runs 16 residues. The V end lost 7 bases, the J end lost 1 base, and 16 bases lay between the germline ends.